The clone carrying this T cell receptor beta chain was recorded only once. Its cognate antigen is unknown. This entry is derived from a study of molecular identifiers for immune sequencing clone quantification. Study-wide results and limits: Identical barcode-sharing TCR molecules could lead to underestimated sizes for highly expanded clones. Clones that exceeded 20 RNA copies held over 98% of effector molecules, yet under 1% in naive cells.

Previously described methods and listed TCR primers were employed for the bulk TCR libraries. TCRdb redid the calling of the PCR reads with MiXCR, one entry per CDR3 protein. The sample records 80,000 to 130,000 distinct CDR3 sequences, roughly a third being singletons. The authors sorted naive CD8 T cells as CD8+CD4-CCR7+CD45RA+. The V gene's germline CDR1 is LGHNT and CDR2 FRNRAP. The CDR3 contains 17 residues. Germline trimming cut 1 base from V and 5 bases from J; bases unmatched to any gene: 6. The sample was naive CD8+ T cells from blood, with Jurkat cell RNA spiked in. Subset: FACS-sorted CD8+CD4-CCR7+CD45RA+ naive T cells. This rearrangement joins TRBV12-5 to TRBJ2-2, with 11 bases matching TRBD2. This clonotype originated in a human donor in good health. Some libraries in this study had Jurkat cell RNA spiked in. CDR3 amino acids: CASGLARLAGMTGELFF. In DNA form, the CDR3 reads TGTGCTAGTGGTTTGGCACGACTAGCGGGAATGACCGGGGAGCTGTTTTTT.